The present entry profiles one T cell receptor beta chain with its context. What it binds is unknown. The data were obtained in a study of T cell responses to AZD1222 COVID-19 vaccine. Broader study findings: Repertoire sampling occurred only after the peak T cell response. As reported, nearly half of all spike-specific TCRs target variant regions that are unmutated. Clonal diversity was possibly underestimated, and the donors were mostly white British, with more females.

The assay was immunoSEQ multiplex PCR, and TCRdb's table has in-frame clones only and misses some. The sample holds more than 95,000 clones, roughly 90% seen once. This TCR was sampled from an adult in good health. The starting material was peripheral blood, obtained on day 0 of AZD1222 vaccination.

The CDR3 sequence: CASAPGLAGNEQFF. CDR3 bases: TGTGCCAGCGCCCCCGGACTAGCGGGGAATGAGCAGTTCTTC. V gene TRBV11-3 combines with J gene TRBJ2-1; 12 bases map to TRBD2. Trimming at V came to 8 bases and at J to 7 bases, leaving 6 bases not matched to a gene. Germline-derived CDR1 and CDR2 are SGHNT and YENEEA. The CDR3 totals 14 residues.